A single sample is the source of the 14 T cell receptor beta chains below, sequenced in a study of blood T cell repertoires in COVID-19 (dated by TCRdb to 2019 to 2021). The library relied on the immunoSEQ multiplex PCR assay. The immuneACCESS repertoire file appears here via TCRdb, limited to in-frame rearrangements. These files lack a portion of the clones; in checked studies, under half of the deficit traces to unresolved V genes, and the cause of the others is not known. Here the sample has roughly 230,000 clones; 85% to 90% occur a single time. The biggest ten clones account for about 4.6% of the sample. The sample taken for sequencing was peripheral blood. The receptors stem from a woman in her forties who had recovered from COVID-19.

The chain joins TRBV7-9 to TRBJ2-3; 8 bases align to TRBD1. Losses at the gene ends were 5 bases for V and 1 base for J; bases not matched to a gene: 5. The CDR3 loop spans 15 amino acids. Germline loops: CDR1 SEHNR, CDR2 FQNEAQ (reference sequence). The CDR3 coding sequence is TGTGCCAGCAGCCAGACAGGGGCTGGCACAGATACGCAGTATTTT. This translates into CASSQTGAGTDTQYF.

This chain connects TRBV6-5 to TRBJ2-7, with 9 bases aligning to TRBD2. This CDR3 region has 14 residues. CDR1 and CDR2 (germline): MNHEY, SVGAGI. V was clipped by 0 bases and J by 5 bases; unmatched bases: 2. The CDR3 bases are TGTGCCAGCAGTTACTCGGGACTAGCAAACGAGCAGTACTTC. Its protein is CASSYSGLANEQYF.

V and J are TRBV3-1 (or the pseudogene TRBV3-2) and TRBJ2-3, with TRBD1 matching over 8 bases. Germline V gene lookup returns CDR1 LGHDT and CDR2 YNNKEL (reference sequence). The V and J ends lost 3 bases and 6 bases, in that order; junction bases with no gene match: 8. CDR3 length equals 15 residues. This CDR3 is CASSHGAGGFDTQYF. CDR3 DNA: TGTGCCAGCAGCCACGGCGCAGGGGGCTTCGATACGCAGTATTTT.

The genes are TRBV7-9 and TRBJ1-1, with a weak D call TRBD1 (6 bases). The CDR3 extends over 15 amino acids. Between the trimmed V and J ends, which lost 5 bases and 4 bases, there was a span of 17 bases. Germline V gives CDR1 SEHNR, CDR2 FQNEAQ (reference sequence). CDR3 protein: CASSPLRTAGTEAFF. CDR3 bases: TGTGCCAGCAGCCCCCTCCGGACAGCTGGCACTGAAGCTTTCTTT.

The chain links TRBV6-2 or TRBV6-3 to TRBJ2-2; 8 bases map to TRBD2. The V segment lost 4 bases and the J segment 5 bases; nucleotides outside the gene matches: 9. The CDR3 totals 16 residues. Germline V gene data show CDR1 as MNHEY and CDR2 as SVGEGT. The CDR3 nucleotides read TGTGCCAGCAGTTCACCCGGGGGGGTTCATACCGGGGAGCTGTTTTTT. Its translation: CASSSPGGVHTGELFF.

The CDR3 loop reads CASSFRGSGANVLTF. DNA of the CDR3: TGTGCCAGCAGCTTCAGGGGCTCTGGGGCCAACGTCCTGACTTTC. This chain uses TRBV9 with TRBJ2-6, with a weak D call TRBD1 (6 bases). Germline V gene lookup returns CDR1 SGDLS and CDR2 YYNGEE. The CDR3 spans 15 residues. V lost 4 bases and J lost 0, with 8 bases in between.

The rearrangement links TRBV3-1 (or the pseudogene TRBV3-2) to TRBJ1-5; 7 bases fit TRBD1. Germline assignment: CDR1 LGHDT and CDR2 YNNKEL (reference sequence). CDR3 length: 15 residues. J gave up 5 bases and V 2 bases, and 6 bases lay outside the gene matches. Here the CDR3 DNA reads TGTGCCAGCAGCCAATGGGGGGACAGCCATCAGCCCCAGCATTTT. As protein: CASSQWGDSHQPQHF.

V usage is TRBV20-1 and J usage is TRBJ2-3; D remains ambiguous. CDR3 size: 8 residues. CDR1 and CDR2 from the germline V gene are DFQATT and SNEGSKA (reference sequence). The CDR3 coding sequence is TGCAGCTTAGATACGCAGTATTTT. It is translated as CSLDTQYF.

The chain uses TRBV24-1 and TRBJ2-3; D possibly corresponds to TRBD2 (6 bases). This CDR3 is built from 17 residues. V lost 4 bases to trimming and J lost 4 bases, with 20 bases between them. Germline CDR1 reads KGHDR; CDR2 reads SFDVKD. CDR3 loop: CATSDPYGLKGADTQYF. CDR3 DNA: TGTGCCACCAGTGACCCATACGGACTAAAGGGCGCAGATACGCAGTATTTT.

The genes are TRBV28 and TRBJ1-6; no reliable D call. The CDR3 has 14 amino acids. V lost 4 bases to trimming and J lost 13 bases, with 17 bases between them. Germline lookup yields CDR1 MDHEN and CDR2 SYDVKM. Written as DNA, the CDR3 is TGTGCCAGCAGTTCAATGAGGGAGGTGGCGCCCCTCCACTTT. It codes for CASSSMREVAPLHF.

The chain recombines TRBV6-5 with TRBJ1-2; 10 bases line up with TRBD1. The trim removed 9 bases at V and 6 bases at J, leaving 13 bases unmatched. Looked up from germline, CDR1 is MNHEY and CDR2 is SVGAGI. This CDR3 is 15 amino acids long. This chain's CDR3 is CASTGTGAGEDGYTF. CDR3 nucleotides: TGTGCCAGTACCGGGACAGGGGCTGGTGAGGATGGCTACACCTTC.

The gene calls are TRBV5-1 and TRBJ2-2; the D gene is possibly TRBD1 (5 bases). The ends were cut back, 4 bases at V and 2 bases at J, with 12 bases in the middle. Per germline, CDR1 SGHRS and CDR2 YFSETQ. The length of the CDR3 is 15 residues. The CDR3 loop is CASSRTTANTGELFF. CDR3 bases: TGCGCCAGCAGCCGTACGACAGCCAACACCGGGGAGCTGTTTTTT.

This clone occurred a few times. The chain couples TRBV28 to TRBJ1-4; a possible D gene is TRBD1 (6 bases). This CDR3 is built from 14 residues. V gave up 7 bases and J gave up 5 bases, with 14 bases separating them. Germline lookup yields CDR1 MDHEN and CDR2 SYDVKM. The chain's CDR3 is CASIPGTSNEKLFF. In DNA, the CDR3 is TGTGCCAGCATCCCCGGGACATCCAATGAAAAACTGTTTTTT.

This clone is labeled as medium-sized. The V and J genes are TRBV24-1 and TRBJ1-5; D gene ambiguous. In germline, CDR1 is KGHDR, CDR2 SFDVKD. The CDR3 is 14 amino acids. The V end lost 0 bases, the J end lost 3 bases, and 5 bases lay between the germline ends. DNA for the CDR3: TGTGCCACCAGTGATTTGAGCATCAATCAGCCCCAGCATTTT. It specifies CATSDLSINQPQHF.